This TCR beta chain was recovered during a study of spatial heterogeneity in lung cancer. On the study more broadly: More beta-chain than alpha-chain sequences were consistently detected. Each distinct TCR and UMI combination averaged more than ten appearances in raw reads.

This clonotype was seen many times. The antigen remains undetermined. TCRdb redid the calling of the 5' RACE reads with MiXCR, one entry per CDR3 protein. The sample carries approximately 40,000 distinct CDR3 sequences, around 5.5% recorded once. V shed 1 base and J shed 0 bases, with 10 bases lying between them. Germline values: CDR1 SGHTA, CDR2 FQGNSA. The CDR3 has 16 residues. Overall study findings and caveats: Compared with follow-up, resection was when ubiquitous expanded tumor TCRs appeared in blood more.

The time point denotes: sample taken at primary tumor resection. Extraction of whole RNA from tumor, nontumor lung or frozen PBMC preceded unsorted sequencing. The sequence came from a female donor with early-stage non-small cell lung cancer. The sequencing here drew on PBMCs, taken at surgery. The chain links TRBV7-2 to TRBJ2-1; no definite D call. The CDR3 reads CASSLVSTSSYNEQFF. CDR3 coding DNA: TGTGCCAGCAGCTTAGTGTCTACCAGCTCCTACAATGAGCAGTTCTTC.